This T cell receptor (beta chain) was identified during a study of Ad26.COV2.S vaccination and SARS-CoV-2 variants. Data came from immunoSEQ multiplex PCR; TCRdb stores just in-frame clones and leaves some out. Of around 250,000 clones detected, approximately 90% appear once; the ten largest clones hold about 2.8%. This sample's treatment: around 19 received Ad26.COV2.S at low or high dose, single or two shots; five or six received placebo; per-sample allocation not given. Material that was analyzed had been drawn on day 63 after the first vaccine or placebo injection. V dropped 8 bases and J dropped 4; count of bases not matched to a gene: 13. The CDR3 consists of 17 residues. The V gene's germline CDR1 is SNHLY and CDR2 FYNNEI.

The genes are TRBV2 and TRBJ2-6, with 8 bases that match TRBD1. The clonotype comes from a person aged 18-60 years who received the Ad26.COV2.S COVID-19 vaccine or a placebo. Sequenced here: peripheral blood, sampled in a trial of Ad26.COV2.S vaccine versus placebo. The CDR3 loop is CASPREDRAGGANVLTF. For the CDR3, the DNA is TGTGCCAGCCCCAGGGAGGACAGGGCCGGGGGGGCCAACGTCCTGACTTTC.